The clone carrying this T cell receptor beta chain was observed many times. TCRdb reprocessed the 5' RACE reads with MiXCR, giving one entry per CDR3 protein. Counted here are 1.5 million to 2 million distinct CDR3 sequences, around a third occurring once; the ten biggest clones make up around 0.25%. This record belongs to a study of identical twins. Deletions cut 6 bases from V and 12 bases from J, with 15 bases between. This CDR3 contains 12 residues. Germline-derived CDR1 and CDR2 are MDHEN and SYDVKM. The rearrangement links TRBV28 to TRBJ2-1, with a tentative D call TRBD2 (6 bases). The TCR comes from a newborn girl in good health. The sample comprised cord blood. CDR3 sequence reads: CASSRTSFRQFF. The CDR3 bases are TGTGCCAGCAGCCGTACTAGCTTTCGGCAGTTCTTC. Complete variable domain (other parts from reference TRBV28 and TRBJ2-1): DVKVTQSSRYLVKRTGEKVFLECVQDMDHENMFWYRQDPGLGLRLIYFSYDVKMKEKGDIPEGYSVSREKKERFSLILESASTNQTSMYLCASSRTSFRQFFGPGTRLTVL.